Only a few counts were recorded for the clone carrying this TCR beta chain. Its antigen is unidentified. Using immunoSEQ multiplex PCR, the repertoire was profiled, and TCRdb retains in-frame clones only, with some absent. The table has about 820,000 clones, 80% to 95% seen once. Cells designated naive CD8 were CD45RO-negative and were positively selected for CCR7, with terminally differentiated effector memory CD45RA+ cells excluded. This sample stems from a study of shared clonotypes between healthy human individuals. Study-level information: Researchers assigned three CD4 naive, three CD4 memory, two CD8 naive and one CD8 memory plate to each donor. Study observations and caveats: Researchers found naive subsets generally carried larger estimated richness than memory subsets.

V shed 7 bases and J 5 bases; nucleotides not matched to a gene: 9. The germline CDR1 and CDR2 sequences are LNHDA and SQIVND (reference sequence). There are 14 residues in the CDR3. The chain carries TRBV19 and TRBJ1-1; 8 bases agree with TRBD1. The sequencing input was naive CD8+ T cells sorted from blood. The clonotype was recovered from a man aged 30 to 39 in good health. In DNA form, the CDR3 reads TGTGCCAGTAAAATATCAGGGGGCGCGACTGAAGCTTTCTTT. It codes for CASKISGGATEAFF.